The rows below give T cell receptor beta chains drawn from one sample of a study of control samples from healthy donors and cancer patients. The table came from immunoSEQ multiplex PCR; TCRdb's copy has only in-frame clones and leaves some out. The sample has 120,000 to 150,000 clones, around 92% seen once; the top ten hold roughly 3.2%. Material: blood. These receptors were taken from a man under 40 in good health. The CDR3 runs from the conserved cysteine through the conserved F or W. D genes are given only for firm matches. Clone size appears in some rows only: once, few, many, or a class for an expanded clone.

d_call: -
j_call: TRBJ1-5
clone_size: -
v_call: TRBV27
cdr3_aa: CASSAQGRGDQPQHF
cdr3_nt: TGTGCCAGCAGCGCACAGGGAAGGGGAGATCAGCCCCAGCATTTT

d_call: -
j_call: TRBJ1-1
clone_size: -
v_call: TRBV19
cdr3_aa: CASTLGGPNTEAFF
cdr3_nt: TGTGCCAGTACCCTGGGGGGACCGAACACTGAAGCTTTCTTT

d_call: -
j_call: TRBJ2-6
clone_size: -
v_call: TRBV6-2/TRBV6-3
cdr3_aa: CASSYRSSGANVLTF
cdr3_nt: TGTGCCAGCAGTTACCGAAGCTCTGGGGCCAACGTCCTGACTTTC

d_call: TRBD1
j_call: TRBJ1-4
clone_size: -
v_call: TRBV28
cdr3_aa: CASSPPGQGLNEKLFF
cdr3_nt: TGTGCCAGCAGTCCTCCGGGACAGGGTCTGAATGAAAAACTGTTTTTT

d_call: -
j_call: TRBJ2-1
clone_size: -
v_call: TRBV29-1
cdr3_aa: CSVDFPGRYNEQFF
cdr3_nt: TGCAGCGTTGATTTTCCGGGACGCTACAATGAGCAGTTCTTC

d_call: TRBD2
j_call: TRBJ2-2
clone_size: -
v_call: TRBV19
cdr3_aa: CASSTRLAGAVTGELFF
cdr3_nt: TGTGCCAGTAGTACACGACTAGCGGGGGCCGTTACCGGGGAGCTGTTTTTT

d_call: -
j_call: TRBJ2-1
clone_size: -
v_call: TRBV12-3/TRBV12-4
cdr3_aa: CASTRPGNEQFF
cdr3_nt: TGTGCCAGCACCCGACCCGGGAATGAGCAGTTCTTC

d_call: TRBD1
j_call: TRBJ1-6
clone_size: -
v_call: TRBV19
cdr3_aa: CASVFGTGGNSPLHF
cdr3_nt: TGTGCCAGCGTATTCGGGACAGGGGGTAATTCACCCCTCCACTTT

d_call: TRBD2
j_call: TRBJ2-1
clone_size: -
v_call: TRBV6-1
cdr3_aa: CASSELAGENNEQFF
cdr3_nt: TGTGCCAGCAGTGAACTAGCGGGGGAAAACAATGAGCAGTTCTTC

d_call: -
j_call: TRBJ2-7
clone_size: -
v_call: TRBV24-1
cdr3_aa: CATSDHRSEQYF
cdr3_nt: TGTGCCACCAGTGACCACCGGTCCGAGCAGTACTTC

d_call: -
j_call: TRBJ1-1
clone_size: few
v_call: TRBV20-1
cdr3_aa: CSASSIWDTEAFF
cdr3_nt: TGCAGTGCTAGTTCCATCTGGGACACTGAAGCTTTCTTT

d_call: -
j_call: TRBJ1-1
clone_size: -
v_call: TRBV6-5
cdr3_aa: CASLTGKNTEAFF
cdr3_nt: TGTGCCAGCCTAACAGGGAAGAACACTGAAGCTTTCTTT

d_call: -
j_call: TRBJ2-2
clone_size: -
v_call: TRBV18
cdr3_aa: CASSPRLPRDTGELFF
cdr3_nt: TGTGCCAGCTCACCAAGGCTCCCAAGGGACACCGGGGAGCTGTTTTTT

d_call: -
j_call: TRBJ1-2
clone_size: -
v_call: TRBV5-4
cdr3_aa: CASSLTRDYGYTF
cdr3_nt: TGTGCCAGCAGCTTAACCAGGGACTATGGCTACACCTTC

d_call: TRBD1
j_call: TRBJ2-7
clone_size: -
v_call: TRBV2
cdr3_aa: CASRGTGGFYEQYF
cdr3_nt: TGTGCCAGCAGAGGGACAGGGGGCTTTTATGAGCAGTACTTC

d_call: -
j_call: TRBJ2-6
clone_size: -
v_call: TRBV19
cdr3_aa: CASSPQTGSSGANVLTF
cdr3_nt: TGTGCCAGTAGTCCCCAGACAGGTTCCTCTGGGGCCAACGTCCTGACTTTC